Following are 16 T cell receptor beta chains from one sample sequenced in a study of blood T cell repertoires in COVID-19. The assay was immunoSEQ multiplex PCR, and TCRdb's table has in-frame clones only and misses some. The sample lists under 200,000 clones, around nine tenths occurring once. Sequencing was performed on peripheral blood. These receptors originate from a man aged 40-49 years with active or convalescent COVID-19.

The chain recombines TRBV2 with TRBJ2-2; a possible D gene is TRBD1 (5 bases). V lost 6 bases to trimming and J lost 0 bases, with 14 bases between them. Germline CDR1 is SNHLY and CDR2 is FYNNEI. The CDR3 sequence is 16 residues long. For the CDR3, the DNA is TGTGCCAGCAGCGCCACAGGAGTCACGAACACCGGGGAGCTGTTTTTT. This encodes CASSATGVTNTGELFF.

This chain connects TRBV13 to TRBJ1-2; D is unresolved. The CDR3 covers 12 residues. Germline CDR1 is PRHDT and CDR2 is FYEKMQ (reference sequence). V gave up 6 bases and J gave up 4 bases, with 9 bases separating them. The CDR3 nucleotides read TGTGCCAGCAGGACACCAGCCTATGGCTACACCTTC. Translation: CASRTPAYGYTF.

This clone appeared a few times. The CDR3 nucleotides are TGCGCCAGCAGTCTTAACACTGAAGCTTTCTTT. Translated: CASSLNTEAFF. V usage is TRBV10-1 and J usage is TRBJ1-1; D gene ambiguous. Germline CDR1 reads WNHNN; CDR2 reads SYGVQD (reference sequence). The CDR3 is 11 residues long. Trimming stripped 5 bases from V and 2 bases from J, with 3 bases between.

The V call is TRBV11-2, the J call TRBJ2-7; D may be TRBD1 (5 bases). Trimming cost V 1 base and J 3 bases, with 7 bases left between them. This CDR3 has 13 amino acids. CDR1 and CDR2 (germline): SGHAT, FQNNGV. The CDR3, as DNA: TGTGCCAGCAGCTTAGCCAGGGACTACGAGCAGTACTTC. It yields the protein CASSLARDYEQYF. The variable domain in full, with the rest retrieved from reference TRBV11-2 and TRBJ2-7, is EAGVAQSPRYKIIEKRQSVAFWCNPISGHATLYWYQQILGQGPKLLIQFQNNGVVDDSQLPKDRFSAERLKGVDSTLKIQPAKLEDSAVYLCASSLARDYEQYFGPGTRLTVT.

On this clone itself: This sample also contains other DNA sequences that code for the same CDR3. V gene TRBV27 combines with J gene TRBJ1-5; 9 bases fit TRBD1. After removal of 6 bases from V and 5 bases from J, the junction contained 2 bases not matched to a gene. CDR1 is MNHEY and CDR2 is SMNVEV in the germline V gene (reference sequence). This CDR3 is built from 13 residues. The CDR3 nucleotides read TGTGCCAGCAGCTGGGACAGGGATCAGCCCCAGCATTTT. It encodes CASSWDRDQPQHF.

There are a few counts of this clone. The chain recombines TRBV18 with TRBJ1-1; 8 nucleotides line up with TRBD1. Losses at the gene ends were 2 bases for V and 3 bases for J; bases not matched to a gene: 8. Germline lookup yields CDR1 KGHSH and CDR2 LQKENI. The CDR3 has 16 amino acids. This CDR3 is CASSPEGDRRYTEAFF. For the CDR3, the DNA is TGTGCCAGCTCACCAGAAGGGGACAGGAGATACACTGAAGCTTTCTTT.

The rearrangement joins TRBV5-1 to TRBJ2-2, with a weak D call TRBD1 (6 bases). The CDR3 runs to 16 residues. Trimming shortened V by 2 bases and J by 3 bases, and 14 bases separated the two germline ends. Germline CDR1 is SGHRS and CDR2 is YFSETQ. The CDR3 nucleotides read TGCGCCAGCAGCTTACATACAGGGCCGGACACCGGGGAGCTGTTTTTT. This translates into CASSLHTGPDTGELFF.

V is TRBV7-6 and J is TRBJ2-6, with 10 bases matching TRBD1. Germline V lookup: CDR1 SGHVS, CDR2 FNYEAQ. The CDR3 has 21 residues. The trim removed 0 bases at V and 2 bases at J, leaving 13 bases unmatched. In nucleotides, the CDR3 is TGTGCCAGCAGCTTAGCCCCGAAATCGAGGACAGGGGGAACTGGGGCCAACGTCCTGACTTTC. Translated, it gives CASSLAPKSRTGGTGANVLTF.

This chain joins TRBV6-6 and TRBJ1-5; 8 bases line up with TRBD1. CDR1 and CDR2 (germline): MNHNY, SVGAGI (reference sequence). This CDR3 is 15 amino acids long. The J segment lost 2 bases and the V segment lost 7 bases, leaving 7 bases of the junction unmatched. CDR3 nucleotide sequence: TGTGCCAGCACCACAGGGGGTATGGGCAATCAGCCCCAGCATTTT. Amino acid sequence: CASTTGGMGNQPQHF.

V gene TRBV6-2 or TRBV6-3 combines with J gene TRBJ2-7; tentative D call: TRBD2 (7 bases). The CDR3 loop spans 13 amino acids. V lost 2 bases and J lost 6, with 11 bases in between. Germline assignment: CDR1 MNHEY and CDR2 SVGEGT. The CDR3, as DNA: TGTGCCAGCAGTTACCTGGGAGGGGGCGAGCAGTACTTC. Residues: CASSYLGGGEQYF.

The chain carries TRBV7-9 and TRBJ1-6; D unresolved. The germline V and J ends were trimmed by 1 base and 8 bases, with 3 bases remaining between them. CDR1 and CDR2 (germline): SEHNR, FQNEAQ (reference sequence). This CDR3 comprises 12 residues. This CDR3 is CASSLVDSPLHF. As DNA, the CDR3 is TGTGCCAGCAGCTTAGTAGATTCACCCCTCCACTTT. The full variable domain, rest sourced from reference TRBV7-9 and TRBJ1-6, is DTGVSQNPRHKITKRGQNVTFRCDPISEHNRLYWYRQTLGQGPEFLTYFQNEAQLEKSRLLSDRFSAERPKGSFSTLEIQRTEQGDSAMYLCASSLVDSPLHFGNGTRLTVT.

The CDR3 spells CASSDGTNNSPLHF. Written as DNA, the CDR3 is TGTGCCAGCAGTGACGGGACAAATAATTCACCCCTCCACTTT. The V gene is TRBV2, the J gene TRBJ1-6, with D perhaps TRBD1 (6 bases). Trimming shortened V by 3 bases and J by 5 bases, and 8 bases separated the two germline ends. CDR3 length: 14 residues. In germline, CDR1 is SNHLY, CDR2 FYNNEI.

The V and J genes are TRBV5-5 and TRBJ1-4; TRBD1 is a possible D gene (6 bases). V lost 4 bases to trimming and J lost 0 bases, with 7 bases between them. Germline V gene sequence: CDR1 SGHKS, CDR2 YYEKEE (reference sequence). This CDR3 has 14 residues. In nucleotides, the CDR3 is TGTGCCAGCAGCGGGGGCGCAACTAATGAAAAACTGTTTTTT. This sequence encodes CASSGGATNEKLFF.

The gene calls are TRBV5-4 and TRBJ1-2; D possibly corresponds to TRBD1 (6 bases). V was cut by 4 bases and J by 1 base, with 14 bases left in between. This CDR3 is 15 amino acids long. The germline CDR1 and CDR2 sequences are SGHNT and YYREEE (reference sequence). This CDR3 reads CASSPGGGFNYGYTF. CDR3 bases: TGTGCCAGCAGCCCGGGGGGCGGCTTTAACTATGGCTACACCTTC. Variable domain in full (rest from reference TRBV5-4 and TRBJ1-2): ETGVTQSPTHLIKTRGQQVTLRCSSQSGHNTVSWYQQALGQGPQFIFQYYREEENGRGNFPPRFSGLQFPNYSSELNVNALELDDSALYLCASSPGGGFNYGYTFGSGTRLTVV.

The gene calls are TRBV6-5 and TRBJ1-5; no clear D. Germline V gives CDR1 MNHEY, CDR2 SVGAGI. This CDR3 is built from 14 residues. Trimming stripped 6 bases from V and 0 bases from J, with 9 bases between. The CDR3 DNA reads TGTGCCAGCAGAAGCCATCTTAGCAATCAGCCCCAGCATTTT. Residues: CASRSHLSNQPQHF.

The chain has TRBV6-2 or TRBV6-3 and TRBJ1-1; no clear D. The germline V and J ends were trimmed by 2 bases and 4 bases, with 11 bases remaining between them. Germline V gives CDR1 MNHEY, CDR2 SVGEGT. This CDR3 region has 14 residues. CDR3 protein: CASSYHPGGTEAFF. CDR3 sequence (DNA): TGTGCCAGCAGTTACCACCCTGGAGGCACTGAAGCTTTCTTT.